Described below is a single T cell receptor beta chain sequence and its context. The repertoire was sequenced with immunoSEQ multiplex PCR; TCRdb's copy has only in-frame clones and lacks some. Of around 60,000 clones in the sample, roughly 89% were seen once. The data were taken from a study of T cell changes during pregnancy in multiple sclerosis. Germline values: CDR1 LGHNA, CDR2 YSLEER. The CDR3 runs 13 residues. V was trimmed by 4 bases and J by 1 base, leaving 8 bases between them. The clonotype comes from a female donor in good health, enrolled as a control in a pregnancy study. This specimen consisted of CD4+ T cells from peripheral blood mononuclear cells, obtained after pregnancy. The chain carries TRBV4-3 and TRBJ2-7; the D gene is possibly TRBD1 (6 bases). In DNA, the CDR3 is TGCGCCAGCAGCCGCACAGGGTCCTACGAGCAGTACTTC. Amino acid sequence: CASSRTGSYEQYF.